This passage covers 4 T cell receptor beta chains from one sample sequenced in a study of response to subunit inactivated influenza vaccine. A single record per CDR3 protein comes from TCRdb applying MiXCR to the RT-PCR reads. Altogether more than 600,000 distinct CDR3 sequences are present, about 18% being singletons, with the ten largest covering approximately 11%. Sequenced material: PBMCs from blood, taken 4 to 6 days after vaccination. The receptors were sampled from a man in his fifties who received an inactivated influenza vaccine.

This clonotype was counted between two and nine times. V and J are TRBV7-2 and TRBJ2-7; 8 bases fit TRBD2. V lost 5 bases, J lost 4 bases, and 10 bases stayed unmatched. CDR1 and CDR2 from the germline V gene are SGHTA and FQGNSA. The CDR3 is 15 amino acids. DNA for the CDR3: TGTGCCAGCAGCCCGTCGGCGGGGGGATCTTACGAGCAGTACTTC. Translation: CASSPSAGGSYEQYF.

This clonotype appeared a few times. This chain uses TRBV6-1 with TRBJ1-4; D is ambiguous. CDR1 is MNHNS, CDR2 SASEGT, per germline. V was clipped by 3 bases and J by 8 bases, with 10 bases between them. This CDR3 comprises 13 residues. The chain's CDR3 is CASSEVPAEKLFF. As DNA, the CDR3 is TGTGCCAGCAGTGAGGTCCCGGCGGAAAAACTGTTTTTT.

This clonotype has just a few counts. The CDR3 DNA reads as TGTGCCAGCAGTGTGGCACACCACAGGGGTAATGAGCAGTTCTTC. Protein sequence: CASSVAHHRGNEQFF. The rearrangement uses TRBV12-3 or TRBV12-4 and TRBJ2-1; 7 bases are shared with TRBD1. V trimming: 5 bases; J trimming: 7 bases; junction bases outside the gene matches: 11. The CDR3 loop spans 15 amino acids.

The chain carries TRBV11-2 and TRBJ2-5; 9 bases match TRBD1. Germline V gives CDR1 SGHAT, CDR2 FQNNGV. CDR3 length: 15 amino acids. Trimming at V came to 3 bases and at J to 7 bases, leaving 9 bases not matched to a gene. The CDR3 reads CASSFITWTGVTQYF. In DNA, the CDR3 is TGTGCCAGCAGCTTTATTACCTGGACAGGGGTGACCCAGTACTTC.